This TCR beta chain was identified in a study of T-cell memory formation after mild COVID-19. TCRdb re-analysed the 5' RACE reads in MiXCR, keeping a single row per CDR3 protein. The data contain about 100,000 distinct CDR3 sequences, around 10% of them singletons. The sequence was collected from a man aged 18-30 years who had mild COVID-19 (a few samples of this study predate the infection). Cell type and time point are not known. Sample: PBMCs or a T cell subset sorted from them (not recorded which).

CDR3 coding DNA: TGCGCCAGCAGCTCGATAAGCGGCTTGAACACTGAAGCTTTCTTT. It specifies CASSSISGLNTEAFF. This chain uses TRBV5-1 with TRBJ1-1; no definite D call. CDR1 is SGHRS, CDR2 YFSETQ, per germline. Trimming removed 3 bases at V and 0 bases at J, with 12 bases between. The CDR3 consists of 15 residues.